This TCR beta chain was identified during a study of identifying expanded T cells in peripheral blood (dated by TCRdb to between 2018 and 2020). Study-level background: Separate aliquots of the same genomic DNA pool were sequenced to produce technical replicates, and four replicates were compared in pairs. Paper-wide results and their limitations: It was expected by the authors that biological variance in healthy repertoires might increase further over much longer intervals, such as months to years. Across all healthy-donor time intervals, the beta-binomial model significantly cut both the number of clones called differentially abundant and the false-positive rate. For all healthy donors, the variance in clone template counts between approximately two-week samples rose significantly as total template count increased. Between technical replicates the binomial model flagged around 1.2 differentially abundant clones, whereas over roughly two weeks the binomial model flagged about 15 and over approximately four weeks roughly 20.

The CDR1 and CDR2 encoded by the germline V gene are SGHRS and YFSETQ. The CDR3 measures 16 amino acids from cysteine to phenylalanine. The read is trimmed to its CDR3 DNA, 48 bases read in frame from base 1. Clipping removes 2 bases from V and 3 bases from J, with 6 as the unmatched junction base count. As for this clone: Its antigen is currently not known. Per-base quality was not reported, and no clone a single base away is much larger than it.

During the collection period, no infections or other immune events were recorded for the healthy donors. Healthy-donor blood repertoires served as a training cohort to calibrate time-dependent variance in a beta-binomial model of T-cell clone differential abundance. The training cohort was composed of 10 or so healthy donors, 3 female and 7 male. The donors were between roughly 29 and 65 years old, with an average age of 43 years. Obtained from a commercial supplier, whole blood was collected from each healthy donor at three time points set approximately two weeks apart. For immunosequencing, genomic DNA was extracted from unsorted whole blood. TCRbeta CDR3 regions were profiled with the immunoSEQ Assay using bias-controlled multiplex PCR amplification of genomic DNA. The original methods were these. The absolute abundance of each unique TCRbeta CDR3 region was quantified after sequences were collapsed and filtered. Differential abundance was tested with a binomial (Fisher-equivalent) model and with a beta-binomial model adding time-dependent variance fitted from healthy donors. Clones with fewer than 5 combined templates were excluded, and clones with Benjamini-Hochberg FDR below 0.01 were called differentially abundant. In the beta-binomial model, variance was expressed as a function of the total template count across the two samples, in the form v = (b*log(k)+a)^2. TCRdb's version of the immuneACCESS table is confined to in-frame rearrangements and falls short of the full clone set. An unresolved V gene accounts for under half of the shortfall where checked; the remainder is of unknown origin. That table gives V, J and clone size, and the DNA gave D and trimming. In this sample the table shows about 94,000 clones, roughly 86% of which occur a single time. Clones ranked in the top ten supply under 6% of the sample.

The sequenced material came from blood. The origin of this receptor is a person aged 18 to 70 in good health. Rearrangement joined TRBV5-1 to TRBJ2-5, and 11 junctional nucleotides match TRBD1. The CDR3 region has the sequence CASSFGQGAPEETQYF. The bases are TGCGCCAGCAGCTTTGGACAGGGGGCGCCCGAAGAGACCCAGTACTTC. When the CDR3 is completed using the reference TRBV5-1 and TRBJ2-5 genes on either side, the full variable domain is KAGVTQTPRYLIKTRGQQVTLSCSPISGHRSVSWYQQTPGQGLQFLFEYFSETQRNKGNFPGRFSGRQFSNSRSEMNVSTLELGDSALYLCASSFGQGAPEETQYFGPGTRLLVL.